The 9 T cell receptor beta chains below were found in one sample sequenced in a study of cytomegalovirus exposure and HLA in healthy donors. The PCR was carried out with 60 Vbeta primers and 13 Jbeta primers. TCRdb's table, derived via immunoSEQ multiplex PCR, lists solely in-frame clones and lacks some. The top ten hold 2.6% of the sample, which has more than 200,000 clones, approximately 70% seen once. The sample comprised PBMCs. The receptor source for this set is a man aged 40-49 years in good health and CMV-seropositive.

This clone is a singleton in its sample. V gene TRBV28 combines with J gene TRBJ2-7; 9 bases are a match to TRBD1. Germline V CDR1 and CDR2: MDHEN, SYDVKM. CDR3 size: 11 residues. V lost 6 bases and J lost 13; bases outside the gene matches: 7. DNA for the CDR3: TGTGCCAGCAGCAAATGGGGACAGGGTTACTTC. It codes for CASSKWGQGYF. Combining the CDR3 with reference TRBV28 and TRBJ2-7 gives the whole variable domain DVKVTQSSRYLVKRTGEKVFLECVQDMDHENMFWYRQDPGLGLRLIYFSYDVKMKEKGDIPEGYSVSREKKERFSLILESASTNQTSMYLCASSKWGQGYFGPGTRLTVT.

The V call is TRBV18, the J call TRBJ2-2, with D perhaps TRBD2 (6 bases). Looked up from germline, CDR1 is KGHSH and CDR2 is LQKENI. The CDR3 sequence is 16 residues long. Trimming took off 2 bases at V and 4 bases at J, with 14 bases between the two ends. The CDR3 is CASSPGVAASTGELFF. The CDR3 DNA follows: TGTGCCAGCTCACCAGGGGTAGCGGCCTCCACCGGGGAGCTGTTTTTT.

V is TRBV25-1 and J is TRBJ2-6, with unresolved D. Trimming shortened V by 0 bases and J by 3 bases, and 6 bases separated the two germline ends. There are 15 residues in the CDR3. The germline V gene encodes CDR1 MGHDK and CDR2 SYGVNS. In nucleotides, the CDR3 is TGTGCCAGCAGTGAATACACGGGTGGGGCCAACGTCCTGACTTTC. Translating it yields CASSEYTGGANVLTF.

This sequence joins TRBV19 and TRBJ1-2, with 7 bases identical to TRBD1. This CDR3 spans 13 amino acids. V trimming: 8 bases; J trimming: 3 bases; junction bases outside the gene matches: 6. Germline values: CDR1 LNHDA, CDR2 SQIVND (reference sequence). CDR3: CASSVRGYYGYTF. CDR3 bases: TGTGCCAGTTCGGTCAGGGGGTACTATGGCTACACCTTC.

The rearrangement uses TRBV7-8 and TRBJ2-3; TRBD2 matches 8 bases. Trimming at V came to 0 bases and at J to 3 bases, leaving 8 bases not matched to a gene. The germline V gene encodes CDR1 SGHVS and CDR2 FQNEAQ. The CDR3 extends over 17 amino acids. The CDR3 region has the DNA TGTGCCAGCAGCTTAGCGGGCCTGACGGGGGGGACAGATACGCAGTATTTT. Translation gives CASSLAGLTGGTDTQYF. The full variable domain, with the rest looked up from reference TRBV7-8 and TRBJ2-3, is GAGVSQSPRYKVAKRGQDVALRCDPISGHVSLFWYQQALGQGPEFLTYFQNEAQLDKSGLPSDRFFAERPEGSVSTLKIQRTQQEDSAVYLCASSLAGLTGGTDTQYFGPGTRLTVL.

This chain connects TRBV5-1 to TRBJ1-4; D unresolved. The last part of the DNA fits TRBJ2-2 better; the J call may be wrong. The CDR3 loop spans 12 amino acids. The germline V gene has CDR1 SGHRS and CDR2 YFSETQ. CDR3 nucleotides: TGCGCCAGCAGCTTGGGAAATTTGGAGCTGTTTTTT. Its translation: CASSLGNLELFF.

This clone was counted only a few times. The chain links TRBV6-5 to TRBJ1-1, with D possibly being TRBD1 (6 bases). This CDR3 contains 16 residues. Trimming pared 0 bases from V and 4 bases from J, leaving 15 bases between. Germline V gives CDR1 MNHEY, CDR2 SVGAGI. The CDR3 nucleotides are TGTGCCAGCAGTTACTCGTTGGGAGGGGGTAGCACTGAAGCTTTCTTT. Translated, it gives CASSYSLGGGSTEAFF.

This clone was picked up a small number of times. This chain links TRBV19 with TRBJ1-3; the match to TRBD1 covers 8 bases. Germline V gene sequence: CDR1 LNHDA, CDR2 SQIVND (reference sequence). This CDR3 has 14 residues. The V segment lost 4 bases and the J segment 2 bases; nucleotides outside the gene matches: 1. The CDR3: CASSTQGAGNTIYF. In nucleotides, the CDR3 is TGTGCCAGTAGTACACAGGGGGCTGGAAACACCATATATTTT. Together with reference TRBV19 and TRBJ1-3, the CDR3 gives the full variable domain: DGGITQSPKYLFRKEGQNVTLSCEQNLNHDAMYWYRQDPGQGLRLIYYSQIVNDFQKGDIAEGYSVSREKKESFPLTVTSAQKNPTAFYLCASSTQGAGNTIYFGEGSWLTVV.

About this clone: Other DNA variants within this sample encode the same CDR3. The chain has TRBV15 and TRBJ1-5; 7 bases are shared with TRBD1. Per the germline V gene, CDR1 is LNHNV and CDR2 is YYDKDF (reference sequence). The J segment lost 3 bases and the V segment lost 3 bases, leaving 5 bases of the junction unmatched. The CDR3 covers 15 residues. CDR3 bases: TGTGCCACCAGCAGGGACACAGGGGCCAATCAGCCCCAGCATTTT. It specifies CATSRDTGANQPQHF.